This TCR beta chain emerged from a study of blood T cell repertoires in COVID-19. Study-wide background: Samples taken during acute and convalescent COVID-19 were collected in the United States, Italy and Spain. Sources were T cells, B-cell-depleted T cells, or PBMCs; the material itself was cDNA or gDNA.

Germline V gene data show CDR1 as MGHRA and CDR2 as YSYEKL. The CDR3 has 12 amino acids. The V and J ends lost 1 base and 15 bases respectively, with 13 bases between them. Authors' analysis steps: Amplification of reference gene primers provided the estimated nucleated cell counts. Method: immunoSEQ multiplex PCR; TCRdb's copy keeps in-frame clones and lacks some. That table is the source of V, J and clone size, and D and trimming were worked out from the DNA. This table holds 150,000 to 200,000 clones, roughly 80% found once. During active infection, Seattle patients enrolled and were then monitored through disease. This clone was detected once.

J is TRBJ2-1 and V is TRBV4-1, with a possible D match to TRBD2 (5 bases). The sequence was collected from a woman between 40 and 50 years old with COVID-19, enrolled during active disease. What was sequenced was peripheral blood. The chain's CDR3 is CASSQVRERVFF. The CDR3 nucleotides are TGCGCCAGCAGCCAAGTTAGGGAGCGAGTGTTCTTC.